Listed below are T cell receptor beta chains from one sample, sequenced in a study of blood T cell repertoires in COVID-19. Using immunoSEQ multiplex PCR, the repertoire was profiled, and TCRdb retains in-frame clones only, with some absent. The sample holds 250,000 to 350,000 clones, around 84% seen once. The specimen was PBMCs or T cells enriched from blood (not recorded which). The receptors here all came from a woman younger than 30 who had recovered from COVID-19. The conserved cysteine and the conserved F or W are not part of the CDR3 here.

j_gene: TRBJ2-3
v_gene: TRBV6-5
CDR3aa: ASSYEGGNTDTQY

j_gene: TRBJ2-3
v_gene: TRBV6-5
CDR3aa: ASSNGLGDTQY

j_gene: TRBJ1-1
v_gene: TRBV19
CDR3aa: ASIESSGGIGTEAF

j_gene: TRBJ1-3
v_gene: TRBV4-2
CDR3aa: ASSRDKLDTIY

j_gene: TRBJ2-7
v_gene: TRBV19
CDR3aa: ATSSGVVGLEQY

j_gene: TRBJ2-7
v_gene: TRBV15
CDR3aa: ATSRVWGRADEQY

j_gene: TRBJ1-1
v_gene: TRBV5-1
CDR3aa: ASGFQGNTEAF

j_gene: TRBJ1-1
v_gene: TRBV18
CDR3aa: ASSSNLDRGGPTEAF

j_gene: TRBJ1-3
v_gene: TRBV13
CDR3aa: ASRVMKGVSGNTIY

j_gene: TRBJ1-5
v_gene: TRBV28
CDR3aa: ASIGVEQPQH

j_gene: TRBJ1-6
v_gene: TRBV9
CDR3aa: ASSGDRGYNSPLH

j_gene: TRBJ1-5
v_gene: TRBV18
CDR3aa: ASSPQGAEPQH

j_gene: TRBJ1-1
v_gene: TRBV19
CDR3aa: ASSSDGEENTEAF

j_gene: TRBJ1-3
v_gene: TRBV28
CDR3aa: ASGTHGAGNTIY